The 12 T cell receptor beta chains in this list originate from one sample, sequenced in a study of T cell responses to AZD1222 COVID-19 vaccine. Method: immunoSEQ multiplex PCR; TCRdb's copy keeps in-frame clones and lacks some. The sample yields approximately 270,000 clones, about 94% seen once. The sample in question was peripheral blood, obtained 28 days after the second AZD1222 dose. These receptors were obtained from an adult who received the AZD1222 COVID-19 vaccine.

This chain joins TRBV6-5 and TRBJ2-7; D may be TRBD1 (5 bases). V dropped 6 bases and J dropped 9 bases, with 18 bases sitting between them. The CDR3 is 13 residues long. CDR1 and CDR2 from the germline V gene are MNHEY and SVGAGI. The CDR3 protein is CASRGPSQMAQYF. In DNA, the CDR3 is TGTGCCAGCAGGGGGCCCTCTCAAATGGCGCAGTACTTC.

The CDR3 region is CASRTKNEQYF. The CDR3 DNA is TGTGCCAGCAGGACCAAAAACGAGCAGTACTTC. This chain links TRBV12-3 or TRBV12-4 with TRBJ2-7, with no clear D. CDR3 length: 11 amino acids. V was shortened by 6 bases and J by 5 bases, with 8 bases between the two germline ends.

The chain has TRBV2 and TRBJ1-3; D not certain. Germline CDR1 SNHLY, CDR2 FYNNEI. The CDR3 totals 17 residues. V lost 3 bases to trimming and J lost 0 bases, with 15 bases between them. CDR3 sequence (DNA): TGTGCCAGCAGTGATATTAAGGGCTTCATCTCTGGAAACACCATATATTTT. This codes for CASSDIKGFISGNTIYF.

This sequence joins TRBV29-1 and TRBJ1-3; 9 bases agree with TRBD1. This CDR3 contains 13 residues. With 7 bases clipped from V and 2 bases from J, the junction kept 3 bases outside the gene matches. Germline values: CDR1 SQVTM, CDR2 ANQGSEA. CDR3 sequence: CSAWTGAGNTIYF. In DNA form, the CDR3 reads TGCAGCGCTTGGACAGGGGCTGGAAACACCATATATTTT. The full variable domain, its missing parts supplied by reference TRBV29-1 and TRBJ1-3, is SAVISQKPSRDICQRGTSLTIQCQVDSQVTMMFWYRQQPGQSLTLIATANQGSEATYESGFVIDKFPISRPNLTFSTLTVSNMSPEDSSIYLCSAWTGAGNTIYFGEGSWLTVV.

As DNA, the CDR3 is TGTGCCAGTAGTATTCTAACAGGCTTGAACACTGAAGCTTTCTTT. Translated, it gives CASSILTGLNTEAFF. This chain connects TRBV19 to TRBJ1-1; D perhaps matches TRBD1 (5 bases). Trimming removed 3 bases from V and 0 bases from J, with 11 bases in between. The CDR3 has 15 amino acids. Germline V gene data show CDR1 as LNHDA and CDR2 as SQIVND (reference sequence).

CDR3 sequence reads: CASSYSMAGGADTQYF. In DNA, the CDR3 is TGTGCCAGCAGTTACTCGATGGCGGGAGGGGCTGATACGCAGTATTTT. V gene TRBV6-5 combines with J gene TRBJ2-3; 9 bases agree with TRBD2. V lost 0 bases to trimming and J lost 6 bases; unmatched junction nucleotides: 7. In germline, CDR1 is MNHEY, CDR2 SVGAGI. The CDR3 extends over 16 amino acids.

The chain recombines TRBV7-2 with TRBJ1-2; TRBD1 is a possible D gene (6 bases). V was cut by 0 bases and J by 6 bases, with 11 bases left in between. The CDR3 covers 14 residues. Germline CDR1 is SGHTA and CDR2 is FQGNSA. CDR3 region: CASSLARDTHGYTF. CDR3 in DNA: TGTGCCAGCAGCTTAGCCCGGGACACGCATGGCTACACCTTC.

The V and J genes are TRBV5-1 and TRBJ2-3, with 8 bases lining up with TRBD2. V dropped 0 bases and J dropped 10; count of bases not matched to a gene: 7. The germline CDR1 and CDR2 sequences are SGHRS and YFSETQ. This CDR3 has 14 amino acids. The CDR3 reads CASSLGAGVNAQYF. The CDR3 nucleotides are TGCGCCAGCAGCTTGGGAGCGGGGGTGAATGCGCAGTATTTT.

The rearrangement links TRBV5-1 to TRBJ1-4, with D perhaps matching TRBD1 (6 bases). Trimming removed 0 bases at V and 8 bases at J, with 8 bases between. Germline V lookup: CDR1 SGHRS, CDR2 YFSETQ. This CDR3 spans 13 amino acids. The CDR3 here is CASSLGGQEKLFF. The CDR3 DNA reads TGCGCCAGCAGCTTGGGGGGGCAAGAAAAACTGTTTTTT.

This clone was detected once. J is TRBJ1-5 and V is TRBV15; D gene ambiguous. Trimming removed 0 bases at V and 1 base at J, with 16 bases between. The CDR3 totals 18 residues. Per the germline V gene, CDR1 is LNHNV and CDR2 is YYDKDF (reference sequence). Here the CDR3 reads CATSRDLSAGNSNQPQHF. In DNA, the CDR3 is TGTGCCACCAGCAGAGATCTTAGTGCGGGGAACAGCAATCAGCCCCAGCATTTT.

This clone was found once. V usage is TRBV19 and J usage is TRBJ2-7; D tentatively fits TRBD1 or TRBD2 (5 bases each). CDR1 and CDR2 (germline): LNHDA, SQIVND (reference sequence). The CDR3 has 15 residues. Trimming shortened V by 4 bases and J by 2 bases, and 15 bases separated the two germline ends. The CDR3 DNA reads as TGTGCCAGTAGTACCTCCGGGACGGACACCTACGAGCAGTACTTC. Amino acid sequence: CASSTSGTDTYEQYF. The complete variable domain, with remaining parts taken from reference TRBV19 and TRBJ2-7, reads DGGITQSPKYLFRKEGQNVTLSCEQNLNHDAMYWYRQDPGQGLRLIYYSQIVNDFQKGDIAEGYSVSREKKESFPLTVTSAQKNPTAFYLCASSTSGTDTYEQYFGPGTRLTVT.

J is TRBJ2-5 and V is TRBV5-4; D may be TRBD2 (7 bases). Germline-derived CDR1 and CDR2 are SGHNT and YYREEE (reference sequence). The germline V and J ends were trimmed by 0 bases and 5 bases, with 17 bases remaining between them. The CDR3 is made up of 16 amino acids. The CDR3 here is CASSLVSQPGGETQYF. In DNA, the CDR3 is TGTGCCAGCAGCTTGGTATCACAACCGGGGGGCGAGACCCAGTACTTC.